These 17 T cell receptor beta chains share one sample of origin, sequenced in a study of blood T cell repertoires in COVID-19. TCRdb's copy holds only in-frame clones and misses some; the assay was immunoSEQ multiplex PCR. The table includes around 320,000 clones, around 89% detected once. The sequenced sample consisted of PBMCs or T cells enriched from blood (not recorded which). These receptors were taken from a woman in her late teens or twenties with acute COVID-19.

The J gene is TRBJ1-4, the V gene TRBV30; TRBD1 aligns across 7 bases. Trimming took 3 bases from V and 5 from J; bases not matched to a gene: 3. The CDR3 extends over 13 amino acids. In germline, CDR1 is GTSNPN, CDR2 SVGIG (reference sequence). The CDR3 loop is CAWRGQLNEKLFF. The CDR3 nucleotides read TGTGCCTGGAGGGGACAGTTAAATGAAAAACTGTTTTTT. Based on the CDR3 plus reference TRBV30 and TRBJ1-4, the full variable domain is SQTIHQWPATLVQPVGSPLSLECTVEGTSNPNLYWYRQAAGRGLQLLFYSVGIGQISSEVPQNLSASRPQDRQFILSSKKLLLSDSGFYLCAWRGQLNEKLFFGSGTQLSVL.

A few counts support this clone. V and J are TRBV7-3 and TRBJ2-2; 7 nucleotides agree with TRBD2. The CDR3 is 15 residues long. The junction had 4 bases not matched to a gene; V was cut back by 0 bases and J by 6 bases. In germline, CDR1 is SGHTA, CDR2 FQGTGA. CDR3 region: CASSLTGRRAGELFF. CDR3 nucleotide sequence: TGTGCCAGCAGCTTAACCGGGAGGAGGGCCGGGGAGCTGTTTTTT.

This chain joins TRBV6-1 and TRBJ1-3, with 7 nucleotides matching TRBD1. The CDR3 has 14 amino acids. The V gene end was trimmed by 2 bases and the J gene end by 7 bases; junction bases not matched to a gene: 5. Germline values: CDR1 MNHNS, CDR2 SASEGT. The DNA for the CDR3 is TGTGCCAGCAGTGAATCCATACAGGGGAACACCATATATTTT. It codes for CASSESIQGNTIYF.

The chain carries TRBV6-5 and TRBJ2-2, with 7 nucleotides matching TRBD2. CDR3 length equals 13 residues. V dropped 11 bases and J dropped 4; count of bases not matched to a gene: 7. CDR1 and CDR2 from the germline V gene are MNHEY and SVGAGI. CDR3 loop: CAAREEGTGELFF. CDR3 in DNA: TGTGCCGCTCGGGAGGAGGGCACCGGGGAGCTGTTTTTT.

The chain is built from TRBV11-2 and TRBJ2-3; 15 nucleotides agree with TRBD2. The V and J ends lost 3 bases and 1 base, in that order; junction bases with no gene match: 5. CDR1 and CDR2 (germline): SGHAT, FQNNGV. This CDR3 is 18 amino acids long. The CDR3 loop is CASSLGLAGGGGTDTQYF. As DNA, the CDR3 is TGTGCCAGCAGCTTGGGACTAGCGGGAGGTGGTGGCACAGATACGCAGTATTTT.

The rearrangement links TRBV2 to TRBJ1-3; D is perhaps TRBD1 (6 bases). The germline V gene has CDR1 SNHLY and CDR2 FYNNEI. The CDR3 has 14 residues. V lost 6 bases, J lost 6 bases, and 15 bases lay in between. The CDR3 sequence is CASSPQQGKNTIYF. The DNA of the CDR3 is TGTGCCAGCAGCCCTCAGCAGGGGAAAAACACCATATATTTT.

A word on this clone: It is likely a read error, because the conserved phenylalanine at the end of the CDR3 is missing. Because the CDR3's place on the DNA is in doubt, the DNA is left out and the CDR3 is given as listed by TCRdb. The chain uses TRBV28 and TRBJ1-2. The CDR3 has 15 residues if both end residues are counted. The V gene's germline CDR1 is MDHEN and CDR2 SYDVKM. CDR3 residues: CASSRATTGTQGTSP.

V and J are TRBV28 and TRBJ1-5; TRBD1 aligns across 9 bases. The trim removed 9 bases at V and 5 bases at J, leaving 11 bases unmatched. Germline CDR1 is MDHEN and CDR2 is SYDVKM. This CDR3 has 15 residues. The CDR3 region has the DNA TGTGCCAGTTTAGTACCGGGACAGGGATATCAGCCCCAGCATTTT. This translates into CASLVPGQGYQPQHF.

This clone was seen a single time. The V call is TRBV19, the J call TRBJ1-5, with 12 bases matching TRBD1. CDR3 length: 15 residues. In germline, CDR1 is LNHDA, CDR2 SQIVND (reference sequence). The trim removed 8 bases at V and 8 bases at J, leaving 10 bases unmatched. CDR3 sequence (DNA): TGTGCCAGTGGCCGGGACAGGGGGCTTTTAGAGCCCCAGCATTTT. Protein product: CASGRDRGLLEPQHF.

The rearrangement uses TRBV7-2 and TRBJ2-7; D gene uncertain. With 5 bases removed from V and 2 bases from J, the gap between germline ends came to 13 bases. There are 14 residues in the CDR3. CDR1 SGHTA and CDR2 FQGNSA come from the germline V gene. The CDR3 loop reads CASSPFENAYEQYF. The DNA for the CDR3 is TGTGCCAGCAGCCCCTTCGAGAACGCCTACGAGCAGTACTTC.

The chain is built from TRBV18 and TRBJ1-4; D unclear. CDR1 and CDR2 from the germline V gene are KGHSH and LQKENI. The CDR3 is 18 residues long. Trimming shortened V by 4 bases and J by 5 bases, and 23 bases separated the two germline ends. The CDR3 DNA follows: TGTGCCAGCTCACACCCCTCCAAAGTCAGCGGGGAAAATGAAAAACTGTTTTTT. Translated: CASSHPSKVSGENEKLFF.

This sequence joins TRBV27 and TRBJ1-1; 10 nucleotides match TRBD1. This CDR3 spans 13 amino acids. From germline, CDR1 is MNHEY and CDR2 SMNVEV (reference sequence). Trimming took 2 bases from V and 7 from J; bases not matched to a gene: 1. CDR3 sequence: CASSLGTGDEAFF. Here the CDR3 DNA reads TGTGCCAGCAGTTTAGGGACAGGGGATGAAGCTTTCTTT.

The rearrangement joins TRBV7-9 to TRBJ1-4; tentatively, D is TRBD1 (5 bases). CDR3 length: 17 amino acids. Trimming stripped 3 bases from V and 3 bases from J, with 17 bases between. The V gene's germline CDR1 is SEHNR and CDR2 FQNEAQ (reference sequence). Written as DNA, the CDR3 is TGTGCCAGCAGCTTTGACAGTATTAGACTCCCTAATGAAAAACTGTTTTTT. Translating it yields CASSFDSIRLPNEKLFF. Looking up the rest from reference TRBV7-9 and TRBJ1-4 gives the full variable domain: DTGVSQNPRHKITKRGQNVTFRCDPISEHNRLYWYRQTLGQGPEFLTYFQNEAQLEKSRLLSDRFSAERPKGSFSTLEIQRTEQGDSAMYLCASSFDSIRLPNEKLFFGSGTQLSVL.

This chain links TRBV27 with TRBJ2-1; D is uncertain. Germline CDR1 and CDR2: MNHEY and SMNVEV (reference sequence). Deletions cut 2 bases from V and 8 bases from J, with 7 bases between. This CDR3 has 12 amino acids. CDR3 region: CASSLVGDEQFF. The DNA for the CDR3 is TGTGCCAGCAGTTTAGTGGGCGATGAGCAGTTCTTC.

This clone was detected many times. The chain recombines TRBV5-6 with TRBJ1-2, with 11 positions matching TRBD1. This CDR3 contains 12 residues. Trimming removed 3 bases from V and 8 bases from J; junction bases left unmatched: 0. Germline CDR1 and CDR2: SGHDT and YYEEEE. The CDR3 nucleotides are TGTGCCAGCAGCTGGACAGGGGGCGGCTACACCTTC. Its protein product is CASSWTGGGYTF. The full variable domain, its missing parts supplied by reference TRBV5-6 and TRBJ1-2, is DAGVTQSPTHLIKTRGQQVTLRCSPKSGHDTVSWYQQALGQGPQFIFQYYEEEERQRGNFPDRFSGHQFPNYSSELNVNALLLGDSALYLCASSWTGGGYTFGSGTRLTVV.

This chain links TRBV5-6 with TRBJ1-5; tentative D call: TRBD1 (6 bases). There are 14 residues in the CDR3. Germline-derived CDR1 and CDR2 are SGHDT and YYEEEE. V lost 4 bases, J lost 9 bases, and 17 bases lay in between. The DNA for the CDR3 is TGTGCCAGCAGCCTTGGTACAGGGCTACGGCCCCAGCATTTT. It specifies CASSLGTGLRPQHF.

The V call is TRBV6-1, the J call TRBJ1-5, with 7 bases matching TRBD1. V was pared by 3 bases and J by 4 bases, with 3 bases of the junction left unmatched. This CDR3 spans 14 amino acids. In germline, CDR1 is MNHNS, CDR2 SASEGT. The CDR3 nucleotides read TGTGCCAGCAGTGAGACAGGGAAGAATCAGCCCCAGCATTTT. This gives the protein CASSETGKNQPQHF.